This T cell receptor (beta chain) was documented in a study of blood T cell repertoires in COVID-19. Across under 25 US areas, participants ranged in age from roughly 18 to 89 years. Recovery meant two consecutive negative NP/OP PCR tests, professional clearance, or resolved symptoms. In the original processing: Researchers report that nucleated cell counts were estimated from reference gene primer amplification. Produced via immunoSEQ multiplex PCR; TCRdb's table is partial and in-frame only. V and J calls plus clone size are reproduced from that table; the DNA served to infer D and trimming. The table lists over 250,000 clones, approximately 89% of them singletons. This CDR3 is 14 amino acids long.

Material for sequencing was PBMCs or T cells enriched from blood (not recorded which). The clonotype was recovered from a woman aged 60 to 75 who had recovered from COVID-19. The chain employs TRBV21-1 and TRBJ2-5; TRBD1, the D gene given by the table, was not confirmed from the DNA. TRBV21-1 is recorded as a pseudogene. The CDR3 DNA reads TGTGCCAGCAGCAACGGACAGGGACAAGAGACCCAGTACTTC. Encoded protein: CASSNGQGQETQYF.